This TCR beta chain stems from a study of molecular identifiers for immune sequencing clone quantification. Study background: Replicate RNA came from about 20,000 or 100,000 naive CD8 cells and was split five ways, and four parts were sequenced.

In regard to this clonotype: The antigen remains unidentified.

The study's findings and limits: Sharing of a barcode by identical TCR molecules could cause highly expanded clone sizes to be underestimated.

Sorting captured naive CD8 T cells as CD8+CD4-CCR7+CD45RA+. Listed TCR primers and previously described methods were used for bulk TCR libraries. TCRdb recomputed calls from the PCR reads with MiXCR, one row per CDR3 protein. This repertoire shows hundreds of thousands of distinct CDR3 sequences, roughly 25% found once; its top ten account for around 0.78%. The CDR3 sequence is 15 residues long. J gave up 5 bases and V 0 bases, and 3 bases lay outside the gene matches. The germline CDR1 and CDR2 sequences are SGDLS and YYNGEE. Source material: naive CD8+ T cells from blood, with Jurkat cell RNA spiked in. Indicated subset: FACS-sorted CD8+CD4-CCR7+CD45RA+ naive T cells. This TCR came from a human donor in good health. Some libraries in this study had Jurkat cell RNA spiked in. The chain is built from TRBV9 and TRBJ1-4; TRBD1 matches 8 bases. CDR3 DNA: TGTGCCAGCAGCGTAGGAGGACAGGGAAATGAAAAACTGTTTTTT. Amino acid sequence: CASSVGGQGNEKLFF.